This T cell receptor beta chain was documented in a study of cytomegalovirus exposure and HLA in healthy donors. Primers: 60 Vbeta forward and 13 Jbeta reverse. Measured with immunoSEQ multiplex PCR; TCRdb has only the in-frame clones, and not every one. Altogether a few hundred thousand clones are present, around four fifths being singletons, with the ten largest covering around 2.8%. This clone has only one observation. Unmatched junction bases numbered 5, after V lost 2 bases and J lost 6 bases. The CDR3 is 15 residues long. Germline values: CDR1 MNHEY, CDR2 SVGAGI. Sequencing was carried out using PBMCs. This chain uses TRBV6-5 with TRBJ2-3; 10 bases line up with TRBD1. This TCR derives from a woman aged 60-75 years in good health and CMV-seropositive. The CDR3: CASSYRDRGHDTQYF. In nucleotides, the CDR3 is TGTGCCAGCAGTTACCGGGACAGGGGCCATGATACGCAGTATTTT.